A single sample gave rise to the 24 T cell receptor beta chains below, sequenced in a study of monozygotic twins with cystic fibrosis. Data came from immunoSEQ multiplex PCR; TCRdb stores just in-frame clones and leaves some out. The sample yields over 30,000 clones, just over 65% seen once. The source material was blood. Every receptor here comes from a girl aged 5 to 17 with cystic fibrosis.

The chain is built from TRBV5-4 and TRBJ2-1, with 9 bases that match TRBD1. This CDR3 comprises 11 residues. J lost 12 bases, V lost 3 bases, and 1 base had no gene match. Per the germline V gene, CDR1 is SGHNT and CDR2 is YYREEE (reference sequence). CDR3 coding DNA: TGTGCCAGCAGCTGGGGACAGGGGCAGTTCTTC. It specifies CASSWGQGQFF.

This chain joins TRBV15 and TRBJ2-5; 8 bases align to TRBD2. The CDR3 has 15 amino acids. V shed 3 bases, J shed 2 bases, and the junction held 5 bases outside the gene matches. Germline V gene sequence: CDR1 LNHNV, CDR2 YYDKDF (reference sequence). The CDR3 is CATSRGLEGQETQYF. CDR3 bases: TGTGCCACCAGCAGGGGACTAGAGGGTCAAGAGACCCAGTACTTC.

The rearrangement uses TRBV23-1 and TRBJ2-1, with 9 nucleotides matching TRBD2. TRBV23-1 is an ORF, and what it does is uncertain. The CDR3 extends over 16 amino acids. With 0 bases clipped from V and 4 bases from J, the junction kept 4 bases outside the gene matches. The DNA of the CDR3 is TGCGCCAGCAGTCAATCGAGGCGGGAGGGATACAATGAGCAGTTCTTC. Residues: CASSQSRREGYNEQFF.

The V and J genes are TRBV28 and TRBJ1-1; 8 bases fit TRBD1. The CDR3 runs to 13 residues. Trimming cost V 5 bases and J 11 bases; bases outside gene matches: 10. Germline V CDR1 and CDR2: MDHEN, SYDVKM. This chain's CDR3 is CASSPGTGIGAFF. CDR3 sequence (DNA): TGTGCCAGCAGTCCGGGGACAGGCATCGGGGCTTTCTTT.

The CDR3 coding sequence is TGTGCCAGCAGCCGAGGACTAGGGGGCAATGAGCAGTTCTTC. Translating it yields CASSRGLGGNEQFF. The chain has TRBV7-3 and TRBJ2-1, with a weak D call TRBD2 (7 bases). Trimming shortened V by 5 bases and J by 6 bases, and 14 bases separated the two germline ends. This CDR3 comprises 14 residues. Germline V lookup: CDR1 SGHTA, CDR2 FQGTGA. The variable domain in full, completed from reference TRBV7-3 and TRBJ2-1, reads GAGVSQTPSNKVTEKGKYVELRCDPISGHTALYWYRQSLGQGPEFLIYFQGTGAADDSGLPNDRFFAVRPEGSVSTLKIQRTERGDSAVYLCASSRGLGGNEQFFGPGTRLTVL.

The chain carries TRBV7-2 and TRBJ2-1; 10 bases are shared with TRBD2. Germline trimming cut 5 bases from V and 4 bases from J; bases unmatched to any gene: 2. Germline loops: CDR1 SGHTA, CDR2 FQGNSA. The CDR3 runs 14 residues. This CDR3 is CASSRTSGYNEQFF. As DNA, the CDR3 is TGTGCCAGCAGCAGGACTAGCGGATACAATGAGCAGTTCTTC. Full variable domain (outside the CDR3, taken from reference TRBV7-2 and TRBJ2-1): GAGVSQSPSNKVTEKGKDVELRCDPISGHTALYWYRQSLGQGLEFLIYFQGNSAPDKSGLPSDRFSAERTGGSVSTLTIQRTQQEDSAVYLCASSRTSGYNEQFFGPGTRLTVL.

This sequence joins TRBV19 and TRBJ2-2; D is uncertain. There are 16 residues in the CDR3. Germline loops: CDR1 LNHDA, CDR2 SQIVND (reference sequence). V was clipped by 4 bases and J by 1 base, with 13 bases between them. As DNA, the CDR3 is TGTGCCAGTAGTAATTGGGAACTTCAGAACACCGGGGAGCTGTTTTTT. Its protein product is CASSNWELQNTGELFF.

The J gene is TRBJ1-1, the V gene TRBV2, with D hard to call. The CDR3 is 15 amino acids. Per germline, CDR1 SNHLY and CDR2 FYNNEI. The V and J ends lost 3 bases and 3 bases respectively, with 14 bases between them. The CDR3 nucleotides are TGTGCCAGCAGTGAGAACGCGGGATTTGACACTGAAGCTTTCTTT. Residues: CASSENAGFDTEAFF.

The chain is built from TRBV9 and TRBJ2-3, with 9 bases that match TRBD1. Germline trimming cut 0 bases from V and 6 bases from J; bases unmatched to any gene: 5. Germline V lookup: CDR1 SGDLS, CDR2 YYNGEE. The CDR3 is 15 amino acids. The CDR3 DNA reads as TGTGCCAGCAGCGTAGCCCTAGGACAGGGGGATACGCAGTATTTT. Its protein is CASSVALGQGDTQYF. The complete variable domain, with remaining parts taken from reference TRBV9 and TRBJ2-3, reads DSGVTQTPKHLITATGQRVTLRCSPRSGDLSVYWYQQSLDQGLQFLIQYYNGEERAKGNILERFSAQQFPDLHSELNLSSLELGDSALYFCASSVALGQGDTQYFGPGTRLTVL.

This clone was picked up a small number of times. The chain recombines TRBV4-1 with TRBJ2-7; D perhaps matches TRBD1 (5 bases). Trimming pared 0 bases from V and 2 bases from J, leaving 11 bases between. The CDR3 loop spans 15 amino acids. In germline, CDR1 is MGHRA, CDR2 YSYEKL. DNA of the CDR3: TGCGCCAGCAGCCAAGATTGGCAGGGTGCCTACGAGCAGTACTTC. It specifies CASSQDWQGAYEQYF.

The chain couples TRBV2 to TRBJ2-7; 9 positions match TRBD2. Trimming took 7 bases from V and 2 from J; bases not matched to a gene: 9. The germline V gene encodes CDR1 SNHLY and CDR2 FYNNEI. CDR3 length: 15 residues. The chain's CDR3 is CASKGIQREAYEQYV. CDR3 nucleotide sequence: TGTGCCAGCAAGGGTATTCAGCGGGAGGCCTACGAGCAGTACGTC.

V is TRBV19 and J is TRBJ1-1, with D hard to call. V was shortened by 6 bases and J by 3 bases, with 29 bases between the two germline ends. This CDR3 has 19 residues. Germline CDR1 is LNHDA and CDR2 is SQIVND (reference sequence). In DNA form, the CDR3 reads TGTGCCAGTAGCCCGCGGAGCGGGGTATTGTCTATCGGGGACACTGAAGCTTTCTTT. Amino acids: CASSPRSGVLSIGDTEAFF.

The chain recombines TRBV19 with TRBJ2-2; 9 nucleotides align to TRBD1. The J segment lost 6 bases and the V segment lost 6 bases, leaving 8 bases of the junction unmatched. CDR1 is LNHDA and CDR2 is SQIVND in the germline V gene (reference sequence). CDR3 length: 15 residues. CDR3 DNA sequence: TGTGCCAGTAGCCGCCGGGACAGGGTGCCCGGGGAGCTGTTTTTT. Its protein is CASSRRDRVPGELFF.

The V and J genes are TRBV4-1 and TRBJ1-1; maybe TRBD1 (5 bases). V gave up 4 bases and J gave up 3 bases, with 18 bases separating them. The CDR3 runs 16 residues. Germline CDR1 MGHRA, CDR2 YSYEKL. The CDR3 nucleotides read TGCGCCAGCAGCCCTATGCCGGGGCCCGGAGACACTGAAGCTTTCTTT. Translated, it gives CASSPMPGPGDTEAFF.

V and J are TRBV5-1 and TRBJ1-1; 8 bases are a match to TRBD1. The length of the CDR3 is 15 residues. CDR1 and CDR2 from the germline V gene are SGHRS and YFSETQ. V gave up 4 bases and J gave up 3 bases; unmatched junction bases: 8. The CDR3 DNA follows: TGCGCCAGCAGCCCGATGACAGGGGCTGACACTGAAGCTTTCTTT. It is translated as CASSPMTGADTEAFF.

The V and J genes are TRBV19 and TRBJ2-7; TRBD1 agrees at 7 bases. The trim removed 3 bases at V and 4 bases at J, leaving 12 bases unmatched. Germline V gene data show CDR1 as LNHDA and CDR2 as SQIVND (reference sequence). The length of the CDR3 is 16 residues. DNA for the CDR3: TGTGCCAGTAGTATTCAGGGACAGCCGAACTCGTACGAGCAGTACTTC. Its protein product is CASSIQGQPNSYEQYF.

The chain carries TRBV10-3 and TRBJ1-4; D is undetermined. Germline V gene sequence: CDR1 ENHRY, CDR2 SYGVKD. The germline V and J ends were trimmed by 3 bases and 5 bases, with 10 bases remaining between them. The CDR3 runs 14 residues. The CDR3 loop is CAISDHQRNEKLFF. The CDR3 nucleotides are TGTGCCATCAGTGACCACCAGAGAAATGAAAAACTGTTTTTT.

The V gene is TRBV5-6, the J gene TRBJ1-3; D uncertain. The CDR3 is 16 amino acids. The germline V and J ends were trimmed by 4 bases and 3 bases, with 17 bases remaining between them. CDR1 and CDR2 from the germline V gene are SGHDT and YYEEEE. CDR3 protein: CASSEEGKLYGNTIYF. The CDR3, as DNA: TGTGCCAGCAGCGAGGAAGGGAAATTATATGGAAACACCATATATTTT. Supplemented by reference TRBV5-6 and TRBJ1-3, the full variable domain reads DAGVTQSPTHLIKTRGQQVTLRCSPKSGHDTVSWYQQALGQGPQFIFQYYEEEERQRGNFPDRFSGHQFPNYSSELNVNALLLGDSALYLCASSEEGKLYGNTIYFGEGSWLTVV.

The chain combines TRBV2 with TRBJ1-4, with D maybe TRBD1 (6 bases). V was trimmed by 3 bases and J by 8 bases, leaving 16 bases between them. The CDR3 covers 15 residues. Germline V gives CDR1 SNHLY, CDR2 FYNNEI. CDR3 DNA sequence: TGTGCCAGCAGTGATTCCAGGGGCGTTGGAGAAAAACTGTTTTTT. It codes for CASSDSRGVGEKLFF.

This clone was seen more than once but under ten times. The chain joins TRBV10-3 to TRBJ2-3; TRBD1 aligns across 11 bases. J lost 6 bases, V lost 0 bases, and 2 bases had no gene match. The CDR3 runs to 15 residues. The germline V gene has CDR1 ENHRY and CDR2 SYGVKD. CDR3 nucleotide sequence: TGTGCCATCAGTGAGTCGAGGACAGGGGGCGATACGCAGTATTTT. Amino acid sequence: CAISESRTGGDTQYF.

V is TRBV4-3 and J is TRBJ2-5; 9 bases fit TRBD1. Germline CDR1 is LGHNA and CDR2 is YSLEER. CDR3 size: 17 residues. V shed 3 bases, J shed 4 bases, and the junction held 12 bases outside the gene matches. As DNA, the CDR3 is TGCGCCAGCAGCCAGGAATTACCGGGACAGGGCCGAGAGACCCAGTACTTC. Its translation: CASSQELPGQGRETQYF.

The sample holds a few counts of this clone. The V and J genes are TRBV27 and TRBJ1-5, with D unclear. Trimming took off 6 bases at V and 2 bases at J, with 11 bases between the two ends. CDR1 and CDR2 from the germline V gene are MNHEY and SMNVEV (reference sequence). The CDR3 sequence is 14 residues long. CDR3 amino acids: CASRQTWGNQPQHF. The CDR3 DNA reads as TGTGCCAGCAGGCAGACCTGGGGCAATCAGCCCCAGCATTTT.

The genes are TRBV19 and TRBJ1-2, with a possible D match to TRBD1 (5 bases). V was pared by 1 base and J by 4 bases, with 13 bases between. The CDR3 length is 15 residues. The germline CDR1 and CDR2 sequences are LNHDA and SQIVND (reference sequence). The CDR3: CASSIGPGAAYGYTF. As DNA, the CDR3 is TGTGCCAGTAGTATAGGCCCCGGGGCGGCCTATGGCTACACCTTC.

The rearrangement joins TRBV5-1 to TRBJ2-3; 11 bases fit TRBD2. Germline V gives CDR1 SGHRS, CDR2 YFSETQ. The CDR3 covers 16 residues. The junction had 8 bases not matched to a gene; V was cut back by 3 bases and J by 5 bases. CDR3 in amino acids: CASSSDSGRVEDTQYF. CDR3 coding DNA: TGCGCCAGCAGCTCCGATAGCGGGAGGGTTGAAGATACGCAGTATTTT.